Each of the 10 T cell receptor beta chains below was sequenced from the same sample in a study of T cell changes during pregnancy in multiple sclerosis. TCRdb's table, derived via immunoSEQ multiplex PCR, lists solely in-frame clones and lacks some. The data contain under 75,000 clones, about 90% of them seen just once; the ten biggest clones take up roughly 0.48%. The sequencing here drew on CD4+ T cells from peripheral blood mononuclear cells, taken after pregnancy. The receptors shown here come from a female donor in good health, enrolled as a control in a pregnancy study.

V is TRBV11-3 and J is TRBJ1-2, with a possible D match to TRBD1 (6 bases). With 0 bases removed from V and 2 bases from J, the gap between germline ends came to 10 bases. Germline assignment: CDR1 SGHNT and CDR2 YENEEA. CDR3 size: 15 residues. CDR3 bases: TGTGCCAGCAGCTTAGAACTTGGGACAAACTATGGCTACACCTTC. This gives the protein CASSLELGTNYGYTF.

The rearrangement joins TRBV5-5 to TRBJ1-6, with a weak D call TRBD1 (6 bases). V shed 3 bases and J shed 7 bases, with 17 bases lying between them. There are 16 residues in the CDR3. Germline lookup yields CDR1 SGHKS and CDR2 YYEKEE (reference sequence). This chain's CDR3 is CASSSMAGAVNSPLHF. CDR3 DNA: TGTGCCAGCAGCTCAATGGCGGGGGCCGTGAATTCACCCCTCCACTTT. The whole variable domain, filled in from reference TRBV5-5 and TRBJ1-6, reads DAGVTQSPTHLIKTRGQQVTLRCSPISGHKSVSWYQQVLGQGPQFIFQYYEKEERGRGNFPDRFSARQFPNYSSELNVNALLLGDSALYLCASSSMAGAVNSPLHFGNGTRLTVT.

The J gene is TRBJ2-1, the V gene TRBV6-5, with 14 bases matching TRBD2. The CDR3 totals 12 residues. In germline, CDR1 is MNHEY, CDR2 SVGAGI. V lost 6 bases to trimming and J lost 14 bases; unmatched junction nucleotides: 3. CDR3 nucleotides: TGTGCCAGCAGGACTAGCGGGGGGGTAGAGTTCTTC. It yields the protein CASRTSGGVEFF.

This chain connects TRBV11-2 to TRBJ2-5; 10 nucleotides match TRBD1. This CDR3 is built from 16 residues. CDR1 SGHAT and CDR2 FQNNGV come from the germline V gene. With V trimmed by 1 base and J by 3 bases, 5 bases remained unmatched. The DNA for the CDR3 is TGTGCCAGCAGCTTAGTCAGCGGACAGGGGGAAGAGACCCAGTACTTC. It is translated as CASSLVSGQGEETQYF.

The chain recombines TRBV5-1 with TRBJ2-7; TRBD1 might be the D (6 bases). The V and J ends lost 1 base and 2 bases respectively, with 16 bases between them. The CDR3 covers 16 residues. CDR1 is SGHRS, CDR2 YFSETQ, per germline. The CDR3 DNA is TGCGCCAGCAGCTTGCAGGGGCTAGCTGGGGCCTACGAGCAGTACTTC. Its translation is CASSLQGLAGAYEQYF.

This rearrangement joins TRBV2 to TRBJ2-5; 7 bases match TRBD1. The CDR3 sequence is 14 residues long. CDR1 is SNHLY and CDR2 is FYNNEI in the germline V gene. With V trimmed by 2 bases and J by 5 bases, 5 bases remained unmatched. DNA for the CDR3: TGTGCCAGCAGTGAAAGGGGACAGTGGGAGACCCAGTACTTC. Its translation: CASSERGQWETQYF.

The chain employs TRBV2 and TRBJ1-2; the D is unclear. Germline CDR1 SNHLY, CDR2 FYNNEI. The V and J ends lost 4 bases and 1 base respectively, with 7 bases between them. This CDR3 contains 13 residues. The CDR3 DNA is TGTGCCAGCAGTGTCCCGGGTAACTATGGCTACACCTTC. It is translated as CASSVPGNYGYTF. Combining the CDR3 with reference TRBV2 and TRBJ1-2 gives the whole variable domain EPEVTQTPSHQVTQMGQEVILRCVPISNHLYFYWYRQILGQKVEFLVSFYNNEISEKSEIFDDQFSVERPDGSNFTLKIRSTKLEDSAMYFCASSVPGNYGYTFGSGTRLTVV.

This clone was picked up a small number of times. J is TRBJ1-1 and V is TRBV18; D is unresolved. The V end lost 6 bases, the J end lost 2 bases, and 16 bases lay between the germline ends. The germline CDR1 and CDR2 sequences are KGHSH and LQKENI. The length of the CDR3 is 15 residues. The CDR3 DNA reads as TGTGCCAGCTCTCAACTGTCTCGGGGAAACACTGAAGCTTTCTTT. Amino acids: CASSQLSRGNTEAFF.

The genes are TRBV6-1 and TRBJ1-5; D is ambiguous. The CDR3 is 16 amino acids. Looked up from germline, CDR1 is MNHNS and CDR2 is SASEGT. Trimming pared 4 bases from V and 0 bases from J, leaving 13 bases between. The CDR3 protein is CASSGWGGYSNQPQHF. The CDR3 DNA follows: TGTGCCAGCAGTGGCTGGGGAGGGTATAGCAATCAGCCCCAGCATTTT.

This chain joins TRBV19 and TRBJ2-2; 10 nucleotides match TRBD1. V shed 6 bases, J shed 6 bases, and the junction held 4 bases outside the gene matches. The CDR3 runs 14 residues. CDR1 is LNHDA and CDR2 is SQIVND in the germline V gene (reference sequence). The CDR3 DNA reads as TGTGCCAGTAGGGGGACAGGGGCGGCCGGGGAGCTGTTTTTT. Protein: CASRGTGAAGELFF.